This T cell receptor beta chain was found in a study of cytomegalovirus exposure and HLA in healthy donors. On the study more broadly: Most donors, about 77% of roughly 400 genotyped, fell in the Caucasian-associated ancestry cluster.

This CDR3 spans 15 amino acids. Germline V gives CDR1 SGHNT, CDR2 YYREEE (reference sequence). V was trimmed by 0 bases and J by 4 bases, leaving 10 bases between them. With 60 Vbeta and 13 Jbeta primers, the PCR was carried out. Per the original methods: Later work found roughly 80 million unique TCR beta chains, with some 11 million shared. The data were produced by immunoSEQ multiplex PCR, yet TCRdb's version contains in-frame clones alone and is incomplete. The V and J calls and clone size are taken from that table; D and trimming were inferred from the DNA. The sample contains tens of thousands of clones, around 80% of which appear only once. The count of this clone is one. Its antigen is not known. The study, taken as a whole, reports: It was confirmed in vitro that a few of the CMV-associated chains were specific for CMV antigens.

The J gene is TRBJ2-2, the V gene TRBV5-4, with a weak D call TRBD1 (8 bases). The sequenced sample was PBMCs. This TCR was recovered from a woman between 40 and 55 years old in good health and CMV-seropositive. The CDR3 DNA is TGTGCCAGCAGCTTGGACAGGGGGGGCACCGGGGAGCTGTTTTTT. Translated, it gives CASSLDRGGTGELFF.